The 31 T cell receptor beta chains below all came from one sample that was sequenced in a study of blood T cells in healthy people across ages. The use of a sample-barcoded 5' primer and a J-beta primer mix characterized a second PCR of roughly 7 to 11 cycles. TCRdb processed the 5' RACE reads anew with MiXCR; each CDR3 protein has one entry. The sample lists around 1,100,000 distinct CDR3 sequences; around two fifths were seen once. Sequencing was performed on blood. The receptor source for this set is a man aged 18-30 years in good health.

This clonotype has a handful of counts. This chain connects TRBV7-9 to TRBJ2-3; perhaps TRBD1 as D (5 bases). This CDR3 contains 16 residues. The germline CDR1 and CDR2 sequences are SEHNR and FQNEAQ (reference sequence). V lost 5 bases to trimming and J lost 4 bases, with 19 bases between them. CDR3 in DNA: TGTGCCAGCAGCCAGAGAGACGGCGACAGTGCAGATACGCAGTATTTT. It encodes CASSQRDGDSADTQYF.

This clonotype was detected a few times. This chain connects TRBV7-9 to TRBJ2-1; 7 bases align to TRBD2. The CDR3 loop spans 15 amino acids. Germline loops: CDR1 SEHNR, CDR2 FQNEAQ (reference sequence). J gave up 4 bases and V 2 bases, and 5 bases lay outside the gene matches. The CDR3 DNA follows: TGTGCCAGCAGCTTACCTAGCGGTTATTACAATGAGCAGTTCTTC. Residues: CASSLPSGYYNEQFF.

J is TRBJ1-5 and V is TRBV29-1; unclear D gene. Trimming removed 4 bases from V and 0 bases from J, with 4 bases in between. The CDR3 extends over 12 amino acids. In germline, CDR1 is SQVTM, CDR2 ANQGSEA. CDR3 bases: TGCAGCGTTGCGAGTAGCAATCAGCCCCAGCATTTT. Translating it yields CSVASSNQPQHF.

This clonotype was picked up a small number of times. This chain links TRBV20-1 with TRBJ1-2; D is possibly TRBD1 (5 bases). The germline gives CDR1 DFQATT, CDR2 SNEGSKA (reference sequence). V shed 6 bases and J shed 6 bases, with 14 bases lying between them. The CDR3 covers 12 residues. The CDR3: CSAPLAGDGYTF. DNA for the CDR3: TGCAGTGCCCCGTTGGCGGGGGATGGCTACACCTTC.

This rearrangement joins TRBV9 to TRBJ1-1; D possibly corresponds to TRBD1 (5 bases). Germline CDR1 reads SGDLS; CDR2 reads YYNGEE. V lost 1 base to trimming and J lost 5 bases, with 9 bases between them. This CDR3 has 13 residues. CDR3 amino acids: CASSVTEGTEAFF. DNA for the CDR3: TGTGCCAGCAGCGTAACTGAGGGGACTGAAGCTTTCTTT.

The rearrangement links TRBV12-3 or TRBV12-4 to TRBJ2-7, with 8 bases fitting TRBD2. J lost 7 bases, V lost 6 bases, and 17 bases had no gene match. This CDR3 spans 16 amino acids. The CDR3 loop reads CASRKTGAGDRNEQYF. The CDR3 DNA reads TGTGCCAGCAGGAAGACTGGAGCGGGGGACCGCAATGAGCAGTACTTC.

CDR3 protein: CSAPGGGGNEKLFF. CDR3 bases: TGCAGTGCCCCCGGGGGCGGGGGGAATGAAAAACTGTTTTTT. The gene calls are TRBV20-1 and TRBJ1-4, with a tentative D call TRBD1 (6 bases). CDR3 length: 14 residues. The V end lost 6 bases, the J end lost 5 bases, and 16 bases lay between the germline ends. In germline, CDR1 is DFQATT, CDR2 SNEGSKA (reference sequence).

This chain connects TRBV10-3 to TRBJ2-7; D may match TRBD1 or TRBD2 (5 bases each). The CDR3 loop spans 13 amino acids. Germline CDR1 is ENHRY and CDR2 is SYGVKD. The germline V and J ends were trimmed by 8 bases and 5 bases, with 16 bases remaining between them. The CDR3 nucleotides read TGTGCCATCGGGGACGGATATACCGACGAGCAGTACTTC. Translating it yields CAIGDGYTDEQYF.

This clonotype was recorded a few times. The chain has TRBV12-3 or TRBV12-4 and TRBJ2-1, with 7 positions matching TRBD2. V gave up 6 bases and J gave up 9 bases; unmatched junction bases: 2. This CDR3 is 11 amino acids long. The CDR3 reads CASRGGGEQFF. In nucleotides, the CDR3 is TGTGCCAGCAGAGGCGGGGGTGAGCAGTTCTTC.

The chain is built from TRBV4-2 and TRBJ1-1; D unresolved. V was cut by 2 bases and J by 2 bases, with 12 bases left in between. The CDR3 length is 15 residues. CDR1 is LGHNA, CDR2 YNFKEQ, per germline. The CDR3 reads CASSQYRTDNTEAFF. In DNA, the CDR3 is TGTGCCAGCAGCCAATACCGGACGGATAACACTGAAGCTTTCTTT.

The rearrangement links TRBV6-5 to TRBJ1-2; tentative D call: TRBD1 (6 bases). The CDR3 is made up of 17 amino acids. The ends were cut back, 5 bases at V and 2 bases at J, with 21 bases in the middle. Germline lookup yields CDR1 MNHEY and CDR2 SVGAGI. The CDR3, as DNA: TGTGCCAGCAGTCATCGTCCTACCAGGGGTCTCAACTATGGCTACACCTTC. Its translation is CASSHRPTRGLNYGYTF.

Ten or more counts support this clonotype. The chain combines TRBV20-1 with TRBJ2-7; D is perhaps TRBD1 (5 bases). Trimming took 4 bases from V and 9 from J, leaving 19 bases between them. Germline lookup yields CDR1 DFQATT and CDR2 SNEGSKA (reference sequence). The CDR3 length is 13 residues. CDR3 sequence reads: CSATQGFRSWQYF. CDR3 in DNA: TGCAGTGCTACTCAGGGTTTCAGATCCTGGCAGTACTTC.

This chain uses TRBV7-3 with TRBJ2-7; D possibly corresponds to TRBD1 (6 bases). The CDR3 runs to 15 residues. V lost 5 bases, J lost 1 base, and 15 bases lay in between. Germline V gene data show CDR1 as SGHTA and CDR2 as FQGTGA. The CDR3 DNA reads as TGTGCCAGCAGCATACAAGGGGGACATTCCTACGAGCAGTACTTC. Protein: CASSIQGGHSYEQYF.

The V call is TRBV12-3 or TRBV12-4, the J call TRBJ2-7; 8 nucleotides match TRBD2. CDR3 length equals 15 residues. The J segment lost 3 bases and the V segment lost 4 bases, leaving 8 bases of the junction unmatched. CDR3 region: CASSYAGGRGYEQYF. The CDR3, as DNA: TGTGCCAGCAGTTACGCGGGGGGCAGGGGCTACGAGCAGTACTTC.

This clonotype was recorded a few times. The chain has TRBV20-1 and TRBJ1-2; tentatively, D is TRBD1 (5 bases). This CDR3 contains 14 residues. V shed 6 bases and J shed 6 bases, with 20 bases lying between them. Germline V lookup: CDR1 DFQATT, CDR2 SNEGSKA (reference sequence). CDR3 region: CSAQTGTAVDGYTF. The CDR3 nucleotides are TGCAGTGCGCAGACTGGGACGGCCGTCGATGGCTACACCTTC.

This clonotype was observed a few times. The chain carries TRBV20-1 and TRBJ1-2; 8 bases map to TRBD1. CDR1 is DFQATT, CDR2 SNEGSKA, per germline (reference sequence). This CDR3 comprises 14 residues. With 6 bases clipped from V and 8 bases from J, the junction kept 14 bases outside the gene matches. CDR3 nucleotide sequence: TGCAGTGCCCCCGTTGCAGGGGGCAGTTTCGGCTACACCTTC. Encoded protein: CSAPVAGGSFGYTF.

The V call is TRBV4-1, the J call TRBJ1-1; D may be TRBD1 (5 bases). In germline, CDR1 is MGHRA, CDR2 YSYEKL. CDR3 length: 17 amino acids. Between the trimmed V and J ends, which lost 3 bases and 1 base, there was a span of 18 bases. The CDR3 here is CASSHRDPTHRNTEAFF. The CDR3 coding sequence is TGCGCCAGCAGCCACAGGGACCCGACGCACCGGAACACTGAAGCTTTCTTT.

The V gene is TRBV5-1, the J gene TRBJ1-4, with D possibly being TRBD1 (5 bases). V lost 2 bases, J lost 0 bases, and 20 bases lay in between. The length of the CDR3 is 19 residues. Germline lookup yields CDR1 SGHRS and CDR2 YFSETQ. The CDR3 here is CASSLTSILGQTTNEKLFF. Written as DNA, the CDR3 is TGCGCCAGCAGCTTAACTTCGATACTCGGACAAACAACTAATGAAAAACTGTTTTTT.

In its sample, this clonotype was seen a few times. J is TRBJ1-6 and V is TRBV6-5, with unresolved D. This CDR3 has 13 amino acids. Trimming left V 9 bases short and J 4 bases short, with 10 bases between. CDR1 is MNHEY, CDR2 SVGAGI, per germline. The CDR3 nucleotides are TGTGCCAGTTCCGGTCAATATAATTCACCCCTCCACTTT. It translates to CASSGQYNSPLHF.

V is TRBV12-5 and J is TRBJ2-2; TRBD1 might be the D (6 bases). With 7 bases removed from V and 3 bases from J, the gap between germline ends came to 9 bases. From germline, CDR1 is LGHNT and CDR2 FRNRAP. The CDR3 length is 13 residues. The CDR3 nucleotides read TGTGCTAGTGATAGGACAGACACCGGGGAGCTGTTTTTT. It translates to CASDRTDTGELFF.

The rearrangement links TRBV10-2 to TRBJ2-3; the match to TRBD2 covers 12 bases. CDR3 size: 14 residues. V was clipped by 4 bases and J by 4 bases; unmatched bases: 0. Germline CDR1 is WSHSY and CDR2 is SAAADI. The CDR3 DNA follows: TGCGCCAGCAGTGGACTAGCGGGGGCAGATACGCAGTATTTT. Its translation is CASSGLAGADTQYF.

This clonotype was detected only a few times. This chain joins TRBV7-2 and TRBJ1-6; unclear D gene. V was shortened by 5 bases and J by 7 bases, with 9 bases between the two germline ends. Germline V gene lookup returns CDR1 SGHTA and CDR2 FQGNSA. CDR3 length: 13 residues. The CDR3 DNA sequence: TGTGCCAGCAGCGCAGGACCCAATTCACCCCTCCACTTT. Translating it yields CASSAGPNSPLHF.

CDR3 sequence: CAWSPGGYEQFF. The DNA for the CDR3 is TGTGCCTGGAGTCCAGGGGGCTATGAGCAGTTCTTC. The chain is built from TRBV30 and TRBJ2-1; 8 bases line up with TRBD1. CDR1 is GTSNPN and CDR2 is SVGIG in the germline V gene (reference sequence). V shed 2 bases and J 8 bases; nucleotides not matched to a gene: 2. The CDR3 loop spans 12 amino acids.

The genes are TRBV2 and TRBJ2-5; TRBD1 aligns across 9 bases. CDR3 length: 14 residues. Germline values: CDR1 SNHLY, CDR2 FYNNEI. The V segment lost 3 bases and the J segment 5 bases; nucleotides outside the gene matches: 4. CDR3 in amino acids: CASSDRDREETQYF. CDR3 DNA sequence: TGTGCCAGCAGTGACCGGGACAGGGAGGAGACCCAGTACTTC.

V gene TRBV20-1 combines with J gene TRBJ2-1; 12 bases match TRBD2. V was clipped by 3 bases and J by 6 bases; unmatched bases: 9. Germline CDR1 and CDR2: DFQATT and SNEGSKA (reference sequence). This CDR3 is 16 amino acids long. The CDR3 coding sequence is TGCAGTGCTAGGTTTTCTAGCGGGGGGGCCATCAATGAGCAGTTCTTC. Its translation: CSARFSSGGAINEQFF.

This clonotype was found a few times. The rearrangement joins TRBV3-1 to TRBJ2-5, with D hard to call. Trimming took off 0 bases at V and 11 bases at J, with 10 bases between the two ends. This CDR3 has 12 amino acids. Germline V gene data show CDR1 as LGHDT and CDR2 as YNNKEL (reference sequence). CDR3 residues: CASSQDRSKQYF. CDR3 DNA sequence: TGTGCCAGCAGCCAAGATAGGAGCAAGCAGTACTTC.

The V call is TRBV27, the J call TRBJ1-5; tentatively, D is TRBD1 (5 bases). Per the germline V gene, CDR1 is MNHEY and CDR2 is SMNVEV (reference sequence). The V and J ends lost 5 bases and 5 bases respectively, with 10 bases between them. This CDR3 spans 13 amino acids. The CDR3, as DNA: TGTGCCAGCAGTGTAATCAGGGATCAGCCCCAGCATTTT. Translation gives CASSVIRDQPQHF.

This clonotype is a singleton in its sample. The CDR3 region is CASSQDGGVAGAFF. CDR3 DNA: TGTGCCAGCAGCCAAGATGGGGGAGTTGCCGGCGCTTTCTTT. J is TRBJ1-1 and V is TRBV3-1; maybe TRBD1 (5 bases). V was pared by 0 bases and J by 11 bases, with 16 bases between. Germline-derived CDR1 and CDR2 are LGHDT and YNNKEL (reference sequence). The CDR3 is 14 residues long.

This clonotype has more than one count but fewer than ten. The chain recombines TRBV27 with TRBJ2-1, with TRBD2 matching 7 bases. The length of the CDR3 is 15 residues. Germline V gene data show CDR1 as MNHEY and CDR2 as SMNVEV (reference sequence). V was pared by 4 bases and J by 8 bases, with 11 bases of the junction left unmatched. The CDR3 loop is CASSSSWGGIDEQFF. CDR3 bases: TGTGCCAGCAGTTCGTCCTGGGGAGGGATCGATGAGCAGTTCTTC.

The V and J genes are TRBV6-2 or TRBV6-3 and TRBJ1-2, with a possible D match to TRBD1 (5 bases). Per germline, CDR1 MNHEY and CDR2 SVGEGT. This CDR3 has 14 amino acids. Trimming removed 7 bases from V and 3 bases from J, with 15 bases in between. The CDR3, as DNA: TGTGCCAGCAAACGGGCACAGGACGACTATGGCTACACCTTC. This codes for CASKRAQDDYGYTF.

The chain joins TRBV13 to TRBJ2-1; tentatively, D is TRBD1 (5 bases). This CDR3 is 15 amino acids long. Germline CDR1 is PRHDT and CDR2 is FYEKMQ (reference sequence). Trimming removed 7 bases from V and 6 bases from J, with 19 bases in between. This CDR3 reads CASNYRQRVSNEQFF. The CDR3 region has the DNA TGTGCCAGCAACTACAGGCAGAGAGTATCCAATGAGCAGTTCTTC. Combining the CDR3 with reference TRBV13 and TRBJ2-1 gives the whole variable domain AAGVIQSPRHLIKEKRETATLKCYPIPRHDTVYWYQQGPGQDPQFLISFYEKMQSDKGSIPDRFSAQQFSDYHSELNMSSLELGDSALYFCASNYRQRVSNEQFFGPGTRLTVL.